The subject of this entry is one T cell receptor beta chain. Its antigen is currently unknown. These data are taken from a study of T cells after posttransplantation cyclophosphamide. Peripheral blood was collected from the related graft donor on the marrow donation day. Sequencing used immunoSEQ multiplex PCR; TCRdb keeps in-frame clones, though not all of them. The sample lists about 66,000 clones; 80% to 95% were seen once. Germline CDR1 SNHLY, CDR2 FYNNEI. V was clipped by 4 bases and J by 13 bases; unmatched bases: 5. This CDR3 has 11 amino acids. Overall study results and limits: Skin or GI-infiltrating T cells shared few TRB sequences with blood. TRB clonality was highly associated with recipient CMV seropositivity and reactivation. Donor-recipient repertoire similarity was low at 1-2 months, rising over year one.

The V gene is TRBV2, the J gene TRBJ1-2; 8 bases align to TRBD1. Source material: PBMCs. This receptor was obtained from a woman younger than 45 in good health and a related stem cell transplant donor. CDR3 amino acids: CASSVQGAPTF. Here the CDR3 DNA reads TGTGCCAGCAGTGTTCAGGGGGCCCCCACCTTC.